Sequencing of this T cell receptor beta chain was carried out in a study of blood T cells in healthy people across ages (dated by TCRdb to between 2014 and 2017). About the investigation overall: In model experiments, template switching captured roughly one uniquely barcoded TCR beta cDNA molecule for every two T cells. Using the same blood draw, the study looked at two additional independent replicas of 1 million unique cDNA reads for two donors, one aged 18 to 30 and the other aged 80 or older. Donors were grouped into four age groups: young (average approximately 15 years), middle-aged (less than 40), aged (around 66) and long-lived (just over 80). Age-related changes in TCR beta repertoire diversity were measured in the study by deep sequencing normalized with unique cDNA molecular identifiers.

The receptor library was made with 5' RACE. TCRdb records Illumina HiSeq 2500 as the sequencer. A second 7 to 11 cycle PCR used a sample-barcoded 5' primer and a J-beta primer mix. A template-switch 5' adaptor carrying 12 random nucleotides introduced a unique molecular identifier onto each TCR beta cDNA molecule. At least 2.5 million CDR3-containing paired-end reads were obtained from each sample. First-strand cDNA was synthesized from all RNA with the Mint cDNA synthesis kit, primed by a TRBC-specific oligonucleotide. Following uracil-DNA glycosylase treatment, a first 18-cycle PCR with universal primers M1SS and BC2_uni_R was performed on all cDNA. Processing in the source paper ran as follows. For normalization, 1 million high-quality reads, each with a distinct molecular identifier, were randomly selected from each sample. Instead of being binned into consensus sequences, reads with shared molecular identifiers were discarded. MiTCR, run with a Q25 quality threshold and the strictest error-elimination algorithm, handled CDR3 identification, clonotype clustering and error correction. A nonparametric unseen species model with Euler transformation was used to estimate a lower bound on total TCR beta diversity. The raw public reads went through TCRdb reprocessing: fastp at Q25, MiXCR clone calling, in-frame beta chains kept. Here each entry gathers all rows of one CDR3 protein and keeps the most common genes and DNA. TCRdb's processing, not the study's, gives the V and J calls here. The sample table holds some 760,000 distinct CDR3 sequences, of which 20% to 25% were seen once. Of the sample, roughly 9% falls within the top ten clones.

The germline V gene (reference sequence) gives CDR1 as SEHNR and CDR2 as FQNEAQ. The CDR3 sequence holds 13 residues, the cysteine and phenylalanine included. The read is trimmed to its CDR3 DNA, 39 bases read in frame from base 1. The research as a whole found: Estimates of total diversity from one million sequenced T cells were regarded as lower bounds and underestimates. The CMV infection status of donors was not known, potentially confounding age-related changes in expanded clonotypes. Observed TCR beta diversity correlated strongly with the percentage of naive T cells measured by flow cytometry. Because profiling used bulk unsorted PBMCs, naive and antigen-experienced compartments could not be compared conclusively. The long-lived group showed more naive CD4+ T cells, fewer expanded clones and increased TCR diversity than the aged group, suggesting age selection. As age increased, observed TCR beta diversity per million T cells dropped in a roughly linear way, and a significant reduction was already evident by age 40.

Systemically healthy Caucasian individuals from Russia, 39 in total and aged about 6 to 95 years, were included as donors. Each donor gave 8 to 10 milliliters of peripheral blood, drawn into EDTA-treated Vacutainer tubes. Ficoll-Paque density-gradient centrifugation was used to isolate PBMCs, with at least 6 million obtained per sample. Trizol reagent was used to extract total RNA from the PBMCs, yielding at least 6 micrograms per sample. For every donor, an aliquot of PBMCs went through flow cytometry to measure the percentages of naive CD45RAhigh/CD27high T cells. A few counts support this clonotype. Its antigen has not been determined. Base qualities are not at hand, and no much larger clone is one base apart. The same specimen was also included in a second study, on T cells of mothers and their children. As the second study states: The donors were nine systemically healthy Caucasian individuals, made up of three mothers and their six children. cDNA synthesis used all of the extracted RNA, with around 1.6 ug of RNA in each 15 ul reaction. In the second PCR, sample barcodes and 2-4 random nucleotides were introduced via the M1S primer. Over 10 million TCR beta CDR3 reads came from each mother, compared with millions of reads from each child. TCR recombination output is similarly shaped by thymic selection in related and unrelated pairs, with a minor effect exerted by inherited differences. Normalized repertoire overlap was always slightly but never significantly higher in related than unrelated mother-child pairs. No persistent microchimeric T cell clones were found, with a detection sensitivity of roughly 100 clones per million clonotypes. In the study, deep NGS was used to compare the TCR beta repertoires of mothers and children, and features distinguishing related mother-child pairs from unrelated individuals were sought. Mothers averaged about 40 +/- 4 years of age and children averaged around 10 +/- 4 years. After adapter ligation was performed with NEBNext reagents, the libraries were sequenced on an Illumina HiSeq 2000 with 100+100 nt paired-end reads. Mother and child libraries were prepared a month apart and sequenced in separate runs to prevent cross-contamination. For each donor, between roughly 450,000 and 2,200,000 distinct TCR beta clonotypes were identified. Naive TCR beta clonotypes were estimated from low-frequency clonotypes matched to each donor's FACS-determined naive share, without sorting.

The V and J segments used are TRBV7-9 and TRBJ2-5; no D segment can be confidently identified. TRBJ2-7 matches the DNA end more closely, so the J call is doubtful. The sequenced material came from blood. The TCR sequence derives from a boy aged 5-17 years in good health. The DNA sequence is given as TGTGCCAGCAGCCAAACTCCTAACTACGAGCAGTACTTC. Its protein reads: CASSQTPNYEQYF.